This is a list of T cell receptor beta chains from one sample in a study of T cell repertoires in cytomegalovirus infection. These receptors are not linked to any known antigen. TCRdb itself ran the reads through MiXCR, one entry per CDR3 protein. The sample has roughly 500,000 distinct CDR3 sequences, 40% to 50% seen once. The sample here was cultured PBMCs, taken from culture after CMV antigen stimulation. These receptors were obtained from a human donor in good health (CMV status not recorded). Some clones in this sample may be carry-over from other donors' samples. Both conserved end residues are part of each CDR3. D genes are given only for firm matches. Clone size is shown for a subset of rows, as once, few, many or a class of expanded clone.

-,TRBV20-1,TRBD1,TRBJ2-5,TGCAGTGCGGGGGACAGGGTGGAGACCCAGTACTTC,CSAGDRVETQYF
few,TRBV2,TRBD2,TRBJ2-1,TGTGCCAGCAATCCTAGCGGGAGGTGGAATGAGCAGTTCTTC,CASNPSGRWNEQFF
few,TRBV6-1,-,TRBJ2-2,TGTGCCAGCACGCAACACGTGGGGCAGGGAACCGGGGAGCTGTTTTTT,CASTQHVGQGTGELFF
few,TRBV6-5,-,TRBJ1-2,TGTGCCAGCAGTTTTTTGGACGGTGCCAACTATGGCTACACCTTC,CASSFLDGANYGYTF
few,TRBV24-1,TRBD2,TRBJ2-1,TGTGCCACCAGTGAAGGGACTAGCGGGGAGGTTTACTTC,CATSEGTSGEVYF
many,TRBV7-2,-,TRBJ2-2,TGTGCCAGCAGCTTACGCCTCGACAGGTTGAACACCGGGGAGCTGTTTTTT,CASSLRLDRLNTGELFF
-,TRBV6-5,-,TRBJ2-3,TGTGCCAGCAGCCTTGGGCTAGGATATACGCAGTATTTT,CASSLGLGYTQYF
few,TRBV12-3/TRBV12-4,-,TRBJ2-1,TGTGCCAGCAGTTTGAGCGGGTTTTCCTACAATGAGCAGTTCTTC,CASSLSGFSYNEQFF
once,TRBV5-1,TRBD1,TRBJ1-1,TGCGCCAGCAGCACCGGACAGGGGGCGACTGAAGCTTTCTTT,CASSTGQGATEAFF
-,TRBV29-1,TRBD1,TRBJ1-2,TGCAGCGTTGGAGAGGGGGCGGTTGGCTACACCTTC,CSVGEGAVGYTF
-,TRBV6-6,-,TRBJ2-5,TGTGCCAGCAGTTACCGTAACTGGGGGGCAGAGACCCAGTACTTC,CASSYRNWGAETQYF
few,TRBV7-2,TRBD2,TRBJ2-1,TGTGCCAGCAGCTTAGTTTTACTAGCGGGAGACTCCTACAATGAGCAGTTCTTC,CASSLVLLAGDSYNEQFF